This entry lists 2 T cell receptor beta chains sequenced from one sample in a study of PD-1 blockade in mismatch repair-deficient tumors. The table came from immunoSEQ multiplex PCR; TCRdb's copy has only in-frame clones and leaves some out. Among around 33,000 clones, 65% to 85% were seen once, and the ten largest hold about 3.4%. The sample in question was PBMCs, obtained 6 weeks after starting pembrolizumab. The receptors come from an adult with mismatch repair-deficient cancer.

This rearrangement joins TRBV27 to TRBJ2-1; TRBD2 matches 11 bases. V lost 3 bases and J lost 8; bases outside the gene matches: 6. This CDR3 contains 15 residues. Germline loops: CDR1 MNHEY, CDR2 SMNVEV (reference sequence). CDR3 coding DNA: TGTGCCAGCAGTTTTTTAGCGGGAGGGCCCGATGAGCAGTTCTTC. Translated, it gives CASSFLAGGPDEQFF.

The rearrangement joins TRBV5-1 to TRBJ1-1; D is perhaps TRBD1 (6 bases). The CDR3 has 11 residues. The germline gives CDR1 SGHRS, CDR2 YFSETQ. With 4 bases removed from V and 8 bases from J, the gap between germline ends came to 9 bases. The CDR3 loop reads CASSIQGEAFF. CDR3 DNA sequence: TGCGCCAGCAGCATACAGGGAGAAGCTTTCTTT.